Described below is a single T cell receptor beta chain sequence and its context. RNA, once extracted, was reverse transcribed into cDNA for use as the sequencing template. Measured with immunoSEQ multiplex PCR; TCRdb has only the in-frame clones, and not every one. The data show more than 90,000 clones, about two fifths seen once. This record comes from a study of CD8+ T cells in alopecia areata. The V gene lost 6 bases and the J gene lost 3 bases, with 18 bases spanning the gap. CDR1 is MNHEY and CDR2 is SVGAGI in the germline V gene. This CDR3 comprises 15 residues. V and J are TRBV6-5 and TRBJ2-7; D is perhaps TRBD2 (5 bases). The sequenced sample consisted of CD4+ T cells sorted from blood. The clonotype was recovered from a human donor with alopecia areata. CDR3 in amino acids: CASRARAAFDYEQYF. CDR3 DNA: TGTGCCAGCAGGGCGAGGGCAGCATTTGACTACGAGCAGTACTTC.